This T cell receptor beta chain was obtained from a study of T cell responses to AZD1222 COVID-19 vaccine. Overall study: Second-dose intervals of approximately 4 or approximately 12 weeks were pooled. Overall study findings and caveats: Targeting of unmutated variant regions was reportedly seen in nearly half of spike-specific TCRs.

This clone came up once. The antigen remains unidentified. Here immunoSEQ multiplex PCR was the method, and the copy in TCRdb shows in-frame clones only, minus some. This table has roughly 110,000 clones, around nine tenths appearing once. V lost 6 bases and J lost 6; bases outside the gene matches: 5. There are 13 residues in the CDR3. Looked up from germline, CDR1 is LGHDT and CDR2 is YNNKEL (reference sequence). The receptor was derived from an adult in good health. This specimen was peripheral blood, taken on day 0 of AZD1222 vaccination. The V gene is TRBV3-1 (or the pseudogene TRBV3-2), the J gene TRBJ1-2; 9 positions agree with TRBD1. CDR3 in DNA: TGTGCCAGCAGTGGGACAGGGATTGATGGCTACACCTTC. Its translation: CASSGTGIDGYTF.